Listed here are 32 T cell receptor beta chains from one sample, sequenced in a study of PD-L1 blockade in urothelial cancer. The repertoire was sequenced with immunoSEQ multiplex PCR; TCRdb's copy has only in-frame clones and lacks some. The sample gives about 87,000 clones, more than 80% of which show up once; roughly 0.99% is in the top ten. Time point meaning: pretreatment peripheral blood. Sample: PBMCs, taken around atezolizumab (anti-PD-L1) treatment. Every receptor here comes from a woman older than 75 with urothelial cancer.

The chain combines TRBV5-4 with TRBJ2-7; 10 bases align to TRBD2. This CDR3 spans 17 amino acids. The V gene end was trimmed by 4 bases and the J gene end by 2 bases; junction bases not matched to a gene: 12. Germline V lookup: CDR1 SGHNT, CDR2 YYREEE (reference sequence). In nucleotides, the CDR3 is TGTGCCAGCAGCCAACTAAGTACTAGCGGGGCTGCCTACGAGCAGTACTTC. This encodes CASSQLSTSGAAYEQYF.

This clone has a single count. The genes are TRBV28 and TRBJ2-7; 7 bases map to TRBD1. The CDR3 runs to 15 residues. V trimming: 4 bases; J trimming: 4 bases; junction bases outside the gene matches: 10. Germline V lookup: CDR1 MDHEN, CDR2 SYDVKM. CDR3 amino acids: CASSWERGLSYEQYF. For the CDR3, the DNA is TGTGCCAGCAGTTGGGAAAGGGGGCTGTCATACGAGCAGTACTTC.

The CDR3 loop reads CASSGGLAGTDTQYF. In DNA, the CDR3 is TGTGCCAGCAGTGGGGGGTTAGCGGGTACAGATACGCAGTATTTT. The gene calls are TRBV6-1 and TRBJ2-3; 7 bases align to TRBD2. The length of the CDR3 is 15 residues. The V gene's germline CDR1 is MNHNS and CDR2 SASEGT. Trimming took 4 bases from V and 3 from J; bases not matched to a gene: 7.

The chain joins TRBV18 to TRBJ2-7; 7 bases are shared with TRBD1. The ends lost 4 bases at V and 3 bases at J; junction bases unmatched: 6. This CDR3 comprises 14 residues. Germline V lookup: CDR1 KGHSH, CDR2 LQKENI. The CDR3 sequence is CASSLRTGYYEQYF. The DNA for the CDR3 is TGTGCCAGCTCACTTCGGACAGGCTACTACGAGCAGTACTTC.

The chain couples TRBV4-1 to TRBJ2-1, with D perhaps matching TRBD2 (6 bases). CDR1 is MGHRA and CDR2 is YSYEKL in the germline V gene. The CDR3 covers 19 residues. V was shortened by 5 bases and J by 2 bases, with 25 bases between the two germline ends. The CDR3 DNA follows: TGCGCCAGCAGCGGATCCGGACCTAACCCGAGGAGGGCCTACAATGAGCAGTTCTTC. The encoded protein is CASSGSGPNPRRAYNEQFF.

This clone was picked up a small number of times. This chain uses TRBV30 with TRBJ1-1; D remains unclear. Trimming took 8 bases from V and 1 from J, leaving 14 bases between them. The V gene's germline CDR1 is GTSNPN and CDR2 SVGIG (reference sequence). The CDR3 totals 13 residues. This CDR3 reads CARGGRENTEAFF. In DNA, the CDR3 is TGTGCCCGAGGTGGGAGGGAGAACACTGAAGCTTTCTTT.

This clone has more than one count but fewer than ten. The chain uses TRBV28 and TRBJ1-1; TRBD1 matches 7 bases. The CDR3 runs to 14 residues. The germline CDR1 and CDR2 sequences are MDHEN and SYDVKM. With V trimmed by 5 bases and J by 1 base, 4 bases remained unmatched. The chain's CDR3 is CASSPWTGNTEAFF. The CDR3 DNA follows: TGTGCCAGCAGTCCATGGACAGGGAACACTGAAGCTTTCTTT.

CDR3 DNA sequence: TGCAGTGCTAGCGCGGGAGAGACCCAGTACTTC. As protein: CSASAGETQYF. The genes are TRBV20-1 and TRBJ2-5, with D perhaps matching TRBD2 (5 bases). CDR3 length: 11 residues. Germline CDR1 and CDR2: DFQATT and SNEGSKA (reference sequence). The ends were cut back, 3 bases at V and 4 bases at J, with 6 bases in the middle.

The gene calls are TRBV30 and TRBJ1-5; the match to TRBD1 covers 9 bases. Germline CDR1 GTSNPN, CDR2 SVGIG (reference sequence). The CDR3 spans 18 residues. J was trimmed by 0 bases and V by 1 base; bases with no gene match: 10. CDR3 amino acids: CAWSGGTGSLRSNQPQHF. CDR3 in DNA: TGTGCCTGGAGTGGGGGGACAGGGTCTCTTCGTAGCAATCAGCCCCAGCATTTT.

This clone was counted between two and nine times. The V and J genes are TRBV30 and TRBJ1-3; 9 nucleotides align to TRBD1. V shed 4 bases and J 2 bases; nucleotides not matched to a gene: 6. This CDR3 comprises 15 residues. Germline V gene sequence: CDR1 GTSNPN, CDR2 SVGIG (reference sequence). In DNA, the CDR3 is TGTGCCTGGATTCAGACAGGGGGAGCTGGAAACACCATATATTTT. It is translated as CAWIQTGGAGNTIYF.

This chain uses TRBV7-9 with TRBJ2-7; D may be TRBD1 (5 bases). The V gene's germline CDR1 is SEHNR and CDR2 FQNEAQ (reference sequence). V was pared by 8 bases and J by 1 base, with 18 bases between. The CDR3 covers 15 residues. CDR3 bases: TGTGCCAGCCTTGGGGCCTCGGACGGGTCCTACGAGCAGTACTTC. Translated: CASLGASDGSYEQYF.

The chain couples TRBV19 to TRBJ2-1, with 14 bases aligning to TRBD2. CDR1 is LNHDA, CDR2 SQIVND, per germline (reference sequence). The CDR3 sequence is 15 residues long. V trimming: 6 bases; J trimming: 8 bases; junction bases outside the gene matches: 6. The CDR3 region is CASSRLAGGPHEQFF. The CDR3 DNA sequence: TGTGCCAGTAGCCGACTAGCGGGAGGGCCCCATGAGCAGTTCTTC.

This chain connects TRBV9 to TRBJ2-1; 7 bases fit TRBD2. V lost 1 base and J lost 14; bases outside the gene matches: 9. The germline CDR1 and CDR2 sequences are SGDLS and YYNGEE. The CDR3 contains 13 residues. This CDR3 reads CASSVYEGGDKFF. CDR3 sequence (DNA): TGTGCCAGCAGCGTATACGAGGGAGGGGATAAGTTCTTC.

The chain has TRBV7-3 and TRBJ2-1; TRBD2 is a possible D gene (5 bases). The CDR3 has 15 residues. Germline values: CDR1 SGHTA, CDR2 FQGTGA. Trimming left V 2 bases short and J 2 bases short, with 10 bases between. The CDR3 DNA is TGTGCCAGCAGCTTAGGGGAGTACCCCTACAATGAGCAGTTCTTC. Encoded protein: CASSLGEYPYNEQFF.

This clone showed up just once. This sequence joins TRBV11-2 and TRBJ2-3; 7 nucleotides agree with TRBD2. Germline V CDR1 and CDR2: SGHAT, FQNNGV. Trimming removed 4 bases from V and 8 bases from J; junction bases left unmatched: 9. The CDR3 sequence is 14 residues long. CDR3 sequence (DNA): TGTGCCAGCAGCTCCCCGGGGGGTTCGGTTACGCAGTATTTT. Protein product: CASSSPGGSVTQYF.

The chain uses TRBV30 and TRBJ2-2; the match to TRBD2 covers 11 bases. The ends lost 3 bases at V and 5 bases at J; junction bases unmatched: 2. The CDR3 is 14 amino acids. Per the germline V gene, CDR1 is GTSNPN and CDR2 is SVGIG (reference sequence). CDR3 region: CAWRLAGGTGELFF. CDR3 in DNA: TGTGCCTGGAGGCTAGCGGGAGGTACCGGGGAGCTGTTTTTT.

The CDR3 here is CATTDRGLGFGYTF. The DNA of the CDR3 is TGTGCCACCACCGACAGGGGGCTGGGATTTGGCTACACCTTC. The rearrangement links TRBV19 to TRBJ1-2; 10 bases are a match to TRBD1. Germline V CDR1 and CDR2: LNHDA, SQIVND (reference sequence). The V and J ends lost 10 bases and 7 bases, in that order; junction bases with no gene match: 12. This CDR3 is 14 amino acids long.

The chain joins TRBV21-1 to TRBJ2-7; the D call of TRBD1 is as the table states it, not checked on the DNA. TRBV21-1 is noted as a pseudogene. The CDR3 runs 14 residues. CDR3 region: CASSKGRRAYEQYF. The DNA of the CDR3 is TGTGCCAGCAGCAAAGGTCGCAGGGCCTACGAGCAGTACTTC.

This chain joins TRBV6-5 and TRBJ1-4; weak D call: TRBD1 (6 bases). Germline-derived CDR1 and CDR2 are MNHEY and SVGAGI. Trimming took off 3 bases at V and 5 bases at J, with 10 bases between the two ends. The CDR3 has 14 amino acids. CDR3 nucleotide sequence: TGTGCCAGCAGTTATGGCAGGGGAAATGAAAAACTGTTTTTT. Translation gives CASSYGRGNEKLFF.

V gene TRBV11-3 combines with J gene TRBJ2-2; TRBD2 matches 12 bases. Germline CDR1 is SGHNT and CDR2 is YENEEA. J was trimmed by 5 bases and V by 0 bases; bases with no gene match: 4. The CDR3 covers 17 residues. CDR3 coding DNA: TGTGCCAGCAGCTTAGACCTCCTAGCGGGAGGGACCGGGGAGCTGTTTTTT. Translating gives CASSLDLLAGGTGELFF.

The table lists this clone with a count of one. The J gene is TRBJ2-1, the V gene TRBV11-1; possible D gene TRBD1, 6 bases. The CDR3 is 15 amino acids. Germline CDR1 is SGHAT and CDR2 is FQDESV (reference sequence). V was cut by 6 bases and J by 2 bases, with 14 bases left in between. The CDR3 DNA follows: TGTGCCAGCAGAACGGGACACTCAACCTACAATGAGCAGTTCTTC. This sequence encodes CASRTGHSTYNEQFF.

The chain has TRBV7-8 and TRBJ2-1; a possible D gene is TRBD2 (5 bases). Germline values: CDR1 SGHVS, CDR2 FQNEAQ. The CDR3 has 15 residues. V was shortened by 1 base and J by 0 bases, with 7 bases between the two germline ends. The CDR3 loop reads CASSLVLASYNEQFF. CDR3 bases: TGTGCCAGCAGCTTAGTGCTAGCCTCCTACAATGAGCAGTTCTTC. The complete variable domain, with remaining parts taken from reference TRBV7-8 and TRBJ2-1, reads GAGVSQSPRYKVAKRGQDVALRCDPISGHVSLFWYQQALGQGPEFLTYFQNEAQLDKSGLPSDRFFAERPEGSVSTLKIQRTQQEDSAVYLCASSLVLASYNEQFFGPGTRLTVL.

The CDR3, as DNA: TGTGCCAGTAGCATTTCAGGACAGGGACCAGATACGCAGTATTTT. Protein: CASSISGQGPDTQYF. V is TRBV19 and J is TRBJ2-3; 8 bases match TRBD1. J lost 4 bases, V lost 6 bases, and 9 bases had no gene match. CDR3 size: 15 residues. Germline CDR1 is LNHDA and CDR2 is SQIVND (reference sequence).

The count of this clone is one. The genes are TRBV25-1 and TRBJ1-2, with D possibly matching TRBD1 (5 bases). This CDR3 spans 16 amino acids. In germline, CDR1 is MGHDK, CDR2 SYGVNS. Trimming took off 5 bases at V and 7 bases at J, with 23 bases between the two ends. Here the CDR3 DNA reads TGTGCCAGCAGTCCAAACCCCCGGGCAGGGTCGATTGGCTACACCTTC. Protein sequence: CASSPNPRAGSIGYTF.

V gene TRBV5-1 combines with J gene TRBJ2-3; perhaps TRBD1 as D (5 bases). Germline V gene sequence: CDR1 SGHRS, CDR2 YFSETQ. Trimming removed 4 bases at V and 0 bases at J, with 12 bases between. The CDR3 has 15 amino acids. The CDR3 bases are TGCGCCAGCAGCCAGGACATATCTAGCACAGATACGCAGTATTTT. Translation gives CASSQDISSTDTQYF.

This clone was detected only once. The chain carries TRBV7-9 and TRBJ2-3, with a tentative D call TRBD2 (5 bases). This CDR3 has 15 residues. CDR1 and CDR2 (germline): SEHNR, FQNEAQ (reference sequence). The V end lost 3 bases, the J end lost 2 bases, and 12 bases lay between the germline ends. The CDR3 nucleotides are TGTGCCAGCAGCTTTCCGTCGGGGTCCACAGATACGCAGTATTTT. Translating gives CASSFPSGSTDTQYF.

This rearrangement joins TRBV4-2 to TRBJ2-2; tentative D call: TRBD2 (6 bases). The CDR3 has 15 amino acids. The germline gives CDR1 LGHNA, CDR2 YNFKEQ. V shed 1 base and J shed 5 bases, with 11 bases lying between them. CDR3 sequence: CASSQGGVRTGELFF. In DNA, the CDR3 is TGTGCCAGCAGCCAAGGGGGGGTTCGAACCGGGGAGCTGTTTTTT.

The V and J genes are TRBV27 and TRBJ1-5; possible D gene TRBD1, 6 bases. Germline loops: CDR1 MNHEY, CDR2 SMNVEV (reference sequence). The germline V and J ends were trimmed by 6 bases and 9 bases, with 18 bases remaining between them. This CDR3 has 14 amino acids. The CDR3 DNA follows: TGTGCCAGCAGCCCGGGGGGGGCTAAATGGCCCCAGCATTTT. The encoded protein is CASSPGGAKWPQHF.

This chain links TRBV6-4 with TRBJ2-1; the match to TRBD1 covers 8 bases. Germline trimming cut 4 bases from V and 9 bases from J; bases unmatched to any gene: 11. Germline V gene sequence: CDR1 MRHNA, CDR2 SNTAGT. The CDR3 covers 15 residues. The DNA of the CDR3 is TGTGCCAGCAGTGGCTCTATCGCAGGGGGCGGTGAGCAGTTCTTC. Protein product: CASSGSIAGGGEQFF.

The V gene is TRBV6-1, the J gene TRBJ2-7; D may be TRBD1 (6 bases). Germline V gene lookup returns CDR1 MNHNS and CDR2 SASEGT. CDR3 length equals 13 residues. Deletions cut 4 bases from V and 9 bases from J, with 16 bases between. The CDR3 coding sequence is TGTGCCAGCAGTGCTCGGACAGACCTCGGGCAGTACTTC. Translated, it gives CASSARTDLGQYF.

The rearrangement links TRBV5-6 to TRBJ1-2; TRBD1 matches 10 bases. Trimming at V came to 3 bases and at J to 2 bases, leaving 1 base not matched to a gene. CDR1 is SGHDT, CDR2 YYEEEE, per germline. There are 14 residues in the CDR3. The CDR3 loop reads CASSSGQGNYGYTF. CDR3 nucleotides: TGTGCCAGCAGCTCGGGACAGGGGAACTATGGCTACACCTTC.

V is TRBV30 and J is TRBJ1-1; 8 nucleotides line up with TRBD1. V dropped 0 bases and J dropped 6; count of bases not matched to a gene: 3. The CDR3 extends over 13 amino acids. Germline V gene lookup returns CDR1 GTSNPN and CDR2 SVGIG (reference sequence). The CDR3 spells CAWSVVQGAEAFF. Written as DNA, the CDR3 is TGTGCCTGGAGTGTTGTACAGGGGGCTGAAGCTTTCTTT.